A selection of T cell receptor beta chains follows, all from one sample in a study of CD8+CD57+ T cells in acquired aplastic anemia. TCRdb re-called the reads with MiXCR, one entry per CDR3 protein. The sample has about 150,000 distinct CDR3 sequences, just over 50% seen once. The sequencing input was sorted CD4+, CD8+, or CD8+CD57+ T cells (not recorded which) from PBMCs. The receptors come from a human donor with aplastic anemia. Each CDR3 is given with its conserved first and last residue. Clone size is shown for a subset of rows, as once, few, many or a class of expanded clone.

TRBJ1-1 13 . TRBV7-6 CASSKAPNTEAFF
TRBJ1-5 15 . TRBV15 CATSTGTGVFQPQHF
TRBJ2-7 14 . TRBV9 CASSAGGRENEQYF
TRBJ2-5 12 once TRBV20-1 CSAPSGAGTQYF
TRBJ2-3 15 few TRBV7-6 CASRLAQGGADTQYF
TRBJ2-2 14 . TRBV9 CASSVVPNTGELFF
TRBJ1-4 11 . TRBV20-1 CSARTDEKLFF
TRBJ2-5 17 many TRBV14 CASSQALETRWGETQYF
TRBJ2-5 15 . TRBV2 CASSSTGIPKETQYF
TRBJ2-7 15 . TRBV7-9 CASSPQDRGGNEQYF
TRBJ1-4 14 . TRBV10-3 CAISARQGRDELFF
TRBJ2-7 13 once TRBV7-9 CASSAGPDYEQYF
TRBJ2-5 11 . TRBV20-1 CSAGGKETQYF
TRBJ2-3 14 few TRBV2 CASVGRGRVYTQYF
TRBJ1-5 15 . TRBV20-1 CSAGFRGLNNQPQHF
TRBJ1-6 19 many TRBV5-1 CASSLVRTGPLSSNSPLHF
TRBJ2-3 16 . TRBV15 CATSSLGGLITDTQYF
TRBJ2-7 15 many TRBV7-2 CASSLEPTGGREQYF
TRBJ2-7 15 . TRBV9 CASSLRGGAGGEQYF
TRBJ2-1 13 many TRBV29-1 CSVRDRGYNEQFF
TRBJ2-1 16 . TRBV7-3 CASSLTPAGGNNEQFF
TRBJ2-2 13 . TRBV2 CASSLDYTGELFF
TRBJ2-7 13 few TRBV7-2 CASSLSPRYEQYF
TRBJ1-5 14 once TRBV2 CASSRDTLGRSQHF
TRBJ1-1 14 few TRBV10-3 CAISKQDRDTEAFF
TRBJ2-1 15 . TRBV12-3/TRBV12-4 CASRPLAGVFGEQFF
TRBJ1-6 14 few TRBV2 CASSDNLGLSPLHF
TRBJ2-2 12 many TRBV5-6 CASSLLVGELFF
TRBJ2-7 15 . TRBV7-2 CASSLGSGRFLEQYF
TRBJ1-2 13 . TRBV5-1 CASSLVDVAGYTF
TRBJ2-5 15 . TRBV7-3 CASSLTGSLGGTQYF
TRBJ1-2 14 many TRBV5-1 CASSLRAPNYGYTF
TRBJ1-3 13 . TRBV19 CASSMLSGNTIYF
TRBJ1-3 14 . TRBV7-9 CASSQRDSGNTIYF
TRBJ2-6 16 few TRBV5-4 CASSLEGGSGANVLTF
TRBJ2-3 14 . TRBV2 CAGDSGVRTDTQYF
TRBJ1-2 14 many TRBV5-6 CASSPSGGAVGYTF
TRBJ1-2 19 many TRBV10-3 CAISESRAVAGAANYGYTF
TRBJ1-6 16 many TRBV7-9 CASSYLQTGDGSPLHF
TRBJ2-7 13 many TRBV19 CASRKANGDEQYF
TRBJ1-5 17 many TRBV11-1 CASSLAVGHFSNQPQHF
TRBJ2-1 15 . TRBV10-1 CASSEGGNSYNEQFF
TRBJ2-5 14 . TRBV3-1 CASSQEVGGETQYF
TRBJ2-7 14 once TRBV5-6 CASSFGQATYEQYF
TRBJ1-1 13 . TRBV7-3 CASSSELHTEAFF
TRBJ2-7 15 . TRBV15 CATSRASPANYEQYF
TRBJ2-7 14 many TRBV9 CASSVSGQGHEQYF
TRBJ1-2 18 . TRBV10-2 CASSELPGTGKGGYGYTF
TRBJ2-2 15 once TRBV2 CASSDVRGNTGELFF
TRBJ2-7 14 . TRBV5-1 CASSLRTGAYEQYF
TRBJ2-7 15 many TRBV20-1 CSARGTGHLLYEQYF
TRBJ2-7 13 . TRBV25-1 CATSTGARNEQYF
TRBJ1-2 19 . TRBV10-3 CAISESIGAAKVPNYGYTF
TRBJ2-5 17 . TRBV11-1 CASSLDPGTGGLETQYF
TRBJ1-2 17 few TRBV11-1 CASSSSNPGSAGDGYTF